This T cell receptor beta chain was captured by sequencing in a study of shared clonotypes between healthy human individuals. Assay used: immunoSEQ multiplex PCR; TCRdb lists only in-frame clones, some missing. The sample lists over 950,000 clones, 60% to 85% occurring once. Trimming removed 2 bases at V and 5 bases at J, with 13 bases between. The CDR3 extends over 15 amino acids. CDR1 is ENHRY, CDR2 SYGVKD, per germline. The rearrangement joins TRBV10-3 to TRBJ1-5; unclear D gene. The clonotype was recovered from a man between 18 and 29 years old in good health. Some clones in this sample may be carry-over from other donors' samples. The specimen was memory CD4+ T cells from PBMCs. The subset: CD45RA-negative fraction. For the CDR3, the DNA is TGTGCCATCAGTGAGACCGACGGGCGGGATCAGCCCCAGCATTTT. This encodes CAISETDGRDQPQHF.